Listed here are 11 T cell receptor beta chains from one sample, sequenced in a study of blood T cell repertoires in COVID-19. Profiled with immunoSEQ multiplex PCR; TCRdb holds only in-frame clones, not every one. The sample has 300,000 to 450,000 clones; 81% are singletons. Sequenced sample: peripheral blood. These receptors originate from a human donor with acute or convalescent COVID-19. The donor label of this sample is uncertain.

In this sample, this clone turned up many times. The chain is built from TRBV3-1 (or the pseudogene TRBV3-2) and TRBJ2-5, with a possible D match to TRBD2 (6 bases). Germline V gene lookup returns CDR1 LGHDT and CDR2 YNNKEL (reference sequence). With 1 base removed from V and 5 bases from J, the gap between germline ends came to 20 bases. The CDR3 sequence is 17 residues long. CDR3 bases: TGTGCCAGCAGCCAAGTGATCGGAACTCCGGCGGGGGAGACCCAGTACTTC. As protein: CASSQVIGTPAGETQYF.

In its sample, this clone was seen once. The gene calls are TRBV30 and TRBJ2-7; D not resolved. V was pared by 6 bases and J by 0 bases, with 12 bases between. The CDR3 sequence is 13 residues long. Germline V gene lookup returns CDR1 GTSNPN and CDR2 SVGIG (reference sequence). The CDR3 sequence: CACVRLSSYEQYF. The CDR3 coding sequence is TGTGCCTGTGTAAGATTGAGCTCCTACGAGCAGTACTTC.

This clone appeared a single time. The chain links TRBV5-1 to TRBJ2-7, with TRBD1 identical over 7 bases. The V segment lost 5 bases and the J segment 2 bases; nucleotides outside the gene matches: 4. The CDR3 sequence is 13 residues long. The V gene's germline CDR1 is SGHRS and CDR2 YFSETQ. The CDR3 is CASRPDRAYEQYF. DNA of the CDR3: TGCGCCAGCAGACCCGACAGGGCCTACGAGCAGTACTTC.

As concerns this clone: The same CDR3 arises from other DNA sequences in this sample as well. V usage is TRBV7-6 and J usage is TRBJ2-1; 8 nucleotides match TRBD1. This CDR3 contains 14 residues. Germline-derived CDR1 and CDR2 are SGHVS and FNYEAQ. The V and J ends lost 5 bases and 10 bases, in that order; junction bases with no gene match: 10. CDR3 sequence (DNA): TGTGCCAGCAGCCGGACAGGGTCTGGGAACGAGCAGTTCTTC. As protein: CASSRTGSGNEQFF.

The chain has TRBV12-3 or TRBV12-4 and TRBJ2-7, with D perhaps matching TRBD1 (6 bases). The CDR3 extends over 13 amino acids. The V end was cut by 4 bases, the J end by 2 bases, with 9 bases between. CDR3 DNA: TGTGCCAGCAGTTGGACAGTAACCTACGAGCAGTACTTC. Translation gives CASSWTVTYEQYF.

The V gene is TRBV15, the J gene TRBJ1-2; 8 bases line up with TRBD1. The J segment lost 4 bases and the V segment lost 7 bases, leaving 11 bases of the junction unmatched. Per the germline V gene, CDR1 is LNHNV and CDR2 is YYDKDF (reference sequence). CDR3 length: 15 residues. The CDR3 DNA reads as TGTGCCACCACCCCGAATGGACAGGGCCGCTATGGCTACACCTTC. This translates into CATTPNGQGRYGYTF.

The rearrangement links TRBV5-6 to TRBJ1-6; 7 bases map to TRBD1. The CDR3 runs 14 residues. V gave up 1 base and J gave up 8 bases; unmatched junction bases: 3. Germline CDR1 SGHDT, CDR2 YYEEEE. CDR3 sequence reads: CASSLRQGYSPLHF. The CDR3 DNA is TGTGCCAGCAGCTTGCGACAGGGTTATTCACCCCTCCACTTT.

This clone has only one observation. This chain joins TRBV25-1 and TRBJ2-7, with TRBD1 as a possible D gene (6 bases). CDR1 and CDR2 from the germline V gene are MGHDK and SYGVNS. The V and J ends lost 6 bases and 3 bases respectively, with 9 bases between them. This CDR3 has 12 amino acids. The CDR3 here is CASRDSRYEQYF. The CDR3 region has the DNA TGTGCCAGCAGGGACAGTCGCTACGAGCAGTACTTC.

The V and J genes are TRBV5-1 and TRBJ1-2, with 9 bases aligning to TRBD1. Germline-derived CDR1 and CDR2 are SGHRS and YFSETQ. After removal of 7 bases from V and 7 bases from J, the junction contained 8 bases not matched to a gene. This CDR3 has 13 residues. Here the CDR3 DNA reads TGCGCCAGCCACGTACAGGGGGCGGTTGGCTACACCTTC. Protein sequence: CASHVQGAVGYTF. Full variable domain (remainder filled in from reference TRBV5-1 and TRBJ1-2): KAGVTQTPRYLIKTRGQQVTLSCSPISGHRSVSWYQQTPGQGLQFLFEYFSETQRNKGNFPGRFSGRQFSNSRSEMNVSTLELGDSALYLCASHVQGAVGYTFGSGTRLTVV.

The chain links TRBV10-3 to TRBJ1-6, with TRBD1 matching 7 bases. Germline CDR1 reads ENHRY; CDR2 reads SYGVKD. The trim removed 0 bases at V and 7 bases at J, leaving 3 bases unmatched. The CDR3 runs to 15 residues. The CDR3 protein is CAISESRGRNSPLHF. The CDR3 DNA follows: TGTGCCATCAGTGAGTCGAGGGGGCGGAATTCACCCCTCCACTTT.

This chain connects TRBV28 to TRBJ1-4; D unresolved. Germline V gene data show CDR1 as MDHEN and CDR2 as SYDVKM. The ends were cut back, 5 bases at V and 1 base at J, with 11 bases in the middle. CDR3 length: 15 residues. The DNA for the CDR3 is TGTGCCAGCAGTAATCGACGGGTAACTAATGAAAAACTGTTTTTT. Amino acids: CASSNRRVTNEKLFF.